This T cell receptor beta chain was profiled in a study of T-cell reconstitution after alpha-beta-depleted transplantation in children. A remark on this clonotype: This may arise from a read error, as a much more abundant clone is one base away.

Germline CDR1 is DFQATT and CDR2 is SNEGSKA (reference sequence). The CDR3 runs to 14 residues. V dropped 1 base and J dropped 4 bases, with 10 bases sitting between them. Construction of the TCRbeta library involved unique molecular identifiers. TCRdb called the PCR reads again in MiXCR, with one record for every CDR3 protein. The sample consists of 600,000 to 800,000 distinct CDR3 sequences, around 13% of them appearing once. The V gene is TRBV20-1, the J gene TRBJ1-4; no reliable D call. The sequence was obtained from a girl aged 2 to 10 with congenital amegakaryocytic thrombocytopenia, due to receive a stem cell transplant. The source material was PBMCs, sampled before TCRalphabeta/CD19-depleted stem cell transplant. The CDR3 DNA reads TGCAGTGCTAGAGTGGACGTACATAATGAAAAACTGTTTTTT. Translating it yields CSARVDVHNEKLFF.